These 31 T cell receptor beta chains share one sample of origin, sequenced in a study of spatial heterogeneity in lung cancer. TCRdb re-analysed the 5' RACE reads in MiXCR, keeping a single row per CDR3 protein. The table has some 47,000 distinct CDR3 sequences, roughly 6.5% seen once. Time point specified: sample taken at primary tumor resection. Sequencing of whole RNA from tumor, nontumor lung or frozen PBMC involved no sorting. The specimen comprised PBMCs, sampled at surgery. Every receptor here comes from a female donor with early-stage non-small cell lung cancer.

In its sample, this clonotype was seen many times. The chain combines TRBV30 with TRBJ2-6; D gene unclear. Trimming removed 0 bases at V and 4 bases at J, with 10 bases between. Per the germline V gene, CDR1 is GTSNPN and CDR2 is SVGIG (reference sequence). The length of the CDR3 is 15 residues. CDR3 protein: CAWSVRGVGANVLTF. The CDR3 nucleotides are TGTGCCTGGAGTGTACGAGGAGTCGGGGCCAACGTCCTGACTTTC.

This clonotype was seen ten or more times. CDR3 region: CASSKSGTFQETQYF. CDR3 DNA sequence: TGTGCCAGTAGTAAGTCGGGGACATTTCAGGAGACCCAGTACTTC. This rearrangement joins TRBV19 to TRBJ2-5; a weak D match, TRBD1 (6 bases). The CDR3 consists of 15 residues. The germline gives CDR1 LNHDA, CDR2 SQIVND (reference sequence). V was pared by 4 bases and J by 5 bases, with 17 bases between.

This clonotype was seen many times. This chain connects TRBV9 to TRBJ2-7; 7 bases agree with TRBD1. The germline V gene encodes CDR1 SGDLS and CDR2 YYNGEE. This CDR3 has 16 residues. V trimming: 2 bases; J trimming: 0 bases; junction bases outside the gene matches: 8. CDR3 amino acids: CASSVGTEGFSYEQYF. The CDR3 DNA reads TGTGCCAGCAGCGTTGGGACAGAGGGATTCTCCTACGAGCAGTACTTC.

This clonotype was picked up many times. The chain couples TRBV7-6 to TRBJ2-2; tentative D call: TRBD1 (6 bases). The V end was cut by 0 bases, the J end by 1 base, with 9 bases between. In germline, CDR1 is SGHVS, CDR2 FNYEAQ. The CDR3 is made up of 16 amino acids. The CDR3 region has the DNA TGTGCCAGCAGCTTAGCGGGGGCCGAGAACACCGGGGAGCTGTTTTTT. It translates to CASSLAGAENTGELFF.

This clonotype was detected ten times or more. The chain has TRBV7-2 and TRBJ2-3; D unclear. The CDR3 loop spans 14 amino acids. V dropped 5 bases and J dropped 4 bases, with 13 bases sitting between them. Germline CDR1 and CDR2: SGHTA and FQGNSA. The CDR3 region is CASSPQLGADTQYF. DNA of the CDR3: TGTGCCAGCAGCCCGCAGCTAGGCGCAGATACGCAGTATTTT.

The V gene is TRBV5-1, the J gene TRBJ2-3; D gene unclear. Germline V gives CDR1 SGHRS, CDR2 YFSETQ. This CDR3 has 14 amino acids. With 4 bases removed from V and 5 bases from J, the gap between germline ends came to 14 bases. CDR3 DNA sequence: TGCGCCAGCAGCAACCCTGGGTCAAGAGATACGCAGTATTTT. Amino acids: CASSNPGSRDTQYF.

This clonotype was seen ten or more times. CDR3 loop: CSVEDGRAESSYEQYF. DNA of the CDR3: TGCAGCGTTGAAGATGGGCGGGCGGAGAGCTCCTACGAGCAGTACTTC. The rearrangement uses TRBV29-1 and TRBJ2-7; D possibly corresponds to TRBD2 (5 bases). Germline V CDR1 and CDR2: SQVTM, ANQGSEA. Deletions cut 0 bases from V and 0 bases from J, with 15 bases between. This CDR3 region has 16 residues.

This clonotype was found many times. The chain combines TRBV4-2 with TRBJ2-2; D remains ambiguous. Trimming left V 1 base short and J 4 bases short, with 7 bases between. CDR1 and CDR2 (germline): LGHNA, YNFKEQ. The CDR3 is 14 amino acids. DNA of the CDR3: TGTGCCAGCAGCCAAGCAAGATTCACCGGGGAGCTGTTTTTT. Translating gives CASSQARFTGELFF.

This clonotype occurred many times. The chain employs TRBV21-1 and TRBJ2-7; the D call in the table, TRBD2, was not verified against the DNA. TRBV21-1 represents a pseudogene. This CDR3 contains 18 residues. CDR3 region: CASSYHRRPLGPRYEQYF. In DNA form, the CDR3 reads TGTGCCAGCAGCTACCATCGAAGGCCCCTAGGACCACGCTACGAGCAGTACTTC.

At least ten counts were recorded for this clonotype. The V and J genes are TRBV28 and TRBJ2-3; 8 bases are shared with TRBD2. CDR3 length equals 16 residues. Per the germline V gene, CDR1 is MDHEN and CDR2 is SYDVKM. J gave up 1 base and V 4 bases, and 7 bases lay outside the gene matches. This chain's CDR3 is CASSSPAGGGTDTQYF. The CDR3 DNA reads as TGTGCCAGCAGTTCCCCTGCGGGGGGCGGCACAGATACGCAGTATTTT.

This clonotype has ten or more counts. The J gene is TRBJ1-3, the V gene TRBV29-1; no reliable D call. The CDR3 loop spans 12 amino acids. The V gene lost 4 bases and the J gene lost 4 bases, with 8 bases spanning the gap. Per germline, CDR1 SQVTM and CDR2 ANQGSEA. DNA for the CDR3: TGCAGCGTTGCAGACGTGGGAAACACCATATATTTT. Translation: CSVADVGNTIYF. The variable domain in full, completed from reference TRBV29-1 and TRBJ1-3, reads SAVISQKPSRDICQRGTSLTIQCQVDSQVTMMFWYRQQPGQSLTLIATANQGSEATYESGFVIDKFPISRPNLTFSTLTVSNMSPEDSSIYLCSVADVGNTIYFGEGSWLTVV.

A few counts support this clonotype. The CDR3 DNA sequence: TGTGCCAGCAGCTTAGGATGGCCGGGGGGCACTGAAGCTTTCTTT. It yields the protein CASSLGWPGGTEAFF. The V and J genes are TRBV7-9 and TRBJ1-1, with D perhaps TRBD1 (5 bases). CDR1 and CDR2 from the germline V gene are SEHNR and FQNEAQ (reference sequence). This CDR3 contains 15 residues. The V and J ends lost 1 base and 4 bases respectively, with 13 bases between them.

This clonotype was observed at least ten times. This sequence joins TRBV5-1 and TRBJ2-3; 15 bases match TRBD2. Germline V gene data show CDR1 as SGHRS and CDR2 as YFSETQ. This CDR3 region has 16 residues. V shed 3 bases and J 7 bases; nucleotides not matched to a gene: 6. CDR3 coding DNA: TGCGCCAGCAGCTGGACTAGCGGGGGGGCAGCAAATACGCAGTATTTT. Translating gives CASSWTSGGAANTQYF.

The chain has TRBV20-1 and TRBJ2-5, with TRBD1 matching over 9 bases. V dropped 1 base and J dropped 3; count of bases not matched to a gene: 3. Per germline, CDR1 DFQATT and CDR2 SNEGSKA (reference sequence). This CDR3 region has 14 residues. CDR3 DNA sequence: TGCAGTGCTAGAGCCCGACAGGGGGAAGAGACCCAGTACTTC. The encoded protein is CSARARQGEETQYF.

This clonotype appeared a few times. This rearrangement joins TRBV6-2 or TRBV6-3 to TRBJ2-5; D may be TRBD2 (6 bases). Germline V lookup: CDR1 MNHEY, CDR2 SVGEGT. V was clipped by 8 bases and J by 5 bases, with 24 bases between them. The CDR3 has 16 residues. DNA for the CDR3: TGTGCCAGCGCCTTAAGATTAACTAGCACAGCGGAGACCCAGTACTTC. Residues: CASALRLTSTAETQYF.

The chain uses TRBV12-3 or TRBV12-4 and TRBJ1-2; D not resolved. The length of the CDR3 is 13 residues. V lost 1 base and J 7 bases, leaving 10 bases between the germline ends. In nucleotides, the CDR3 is TGTGCCAGCAGTTTAGTACATAAAGGTGGCTACACCTTC. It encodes CASSLVHKGGYTF.

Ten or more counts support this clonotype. CDR3 nucleotide sequence: TGCAGCGTTGCGGCGGCCTCCTACGAGCAGTACTTC. It codes for CSVAAASYEQYF. The V and J genes are TRBV29-1 and TRBJ2-7; no clear D. CDR1 and CDR2 (germline): SQVTM, ANQGSEA. CDR3 size: 12 residues. V lost 4 bases and J 0 bases, leaving 7 bases between the germline ends.

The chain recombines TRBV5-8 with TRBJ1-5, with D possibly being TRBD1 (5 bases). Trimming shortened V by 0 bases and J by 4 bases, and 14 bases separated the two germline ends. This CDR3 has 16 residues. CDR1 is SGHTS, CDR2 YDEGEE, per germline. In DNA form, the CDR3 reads TGTGCCAGCAGCTTGGTTCGTTTGGGGGGGAATCAGCCCCAGCATTTT. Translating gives CASSLVRLGGNQPQHF.

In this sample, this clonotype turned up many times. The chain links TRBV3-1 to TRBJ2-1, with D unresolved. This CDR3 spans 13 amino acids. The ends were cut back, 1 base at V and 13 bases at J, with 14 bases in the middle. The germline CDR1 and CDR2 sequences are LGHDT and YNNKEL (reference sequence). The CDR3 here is CASSQVSSRRQFF. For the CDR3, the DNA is TGTGCCAGCAGCCAAGTTTCCTCACGGCGTCAGTTCTTC.

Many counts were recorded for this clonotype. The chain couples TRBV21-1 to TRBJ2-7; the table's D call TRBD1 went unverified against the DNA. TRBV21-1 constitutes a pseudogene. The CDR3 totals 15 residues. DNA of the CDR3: TGTGCCAGCAGCATAGAGACAGGTTTCTCCTACGAGCAGTACTTC. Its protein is CASSIETGFSYEQYF.

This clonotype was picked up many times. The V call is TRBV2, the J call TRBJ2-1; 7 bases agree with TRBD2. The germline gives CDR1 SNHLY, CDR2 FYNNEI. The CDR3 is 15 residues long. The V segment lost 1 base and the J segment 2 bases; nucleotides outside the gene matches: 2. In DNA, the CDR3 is TGTGCCAGCAGTGAAGGACTAGCAGCCTACAATGAGCAGTTCTTC. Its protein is CASSEGLAAYNEQFF. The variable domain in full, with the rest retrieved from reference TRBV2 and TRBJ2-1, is EPEVTQTPSHQVTQMGQEVILRCVPISNHLYFYWYRQILGQKVEFLVSFYNNEISEKSEIFDDQFSVERPDGSNFTLKIRSTKLEDSAMYFCASSEGLAAYNEQFFGPGTRLTVL.

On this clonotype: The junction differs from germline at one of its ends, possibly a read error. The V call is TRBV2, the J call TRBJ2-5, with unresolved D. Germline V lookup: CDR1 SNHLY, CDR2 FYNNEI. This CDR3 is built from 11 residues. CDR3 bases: TGTGCCCGCAGCCTCCAAGAGACCCAGTACTTC. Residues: CARSLQETQYF.

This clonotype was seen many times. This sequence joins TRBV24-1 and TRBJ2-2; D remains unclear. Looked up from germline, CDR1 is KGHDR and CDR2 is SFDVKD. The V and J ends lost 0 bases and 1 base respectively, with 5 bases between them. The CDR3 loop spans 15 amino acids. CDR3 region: CATSDLRENTGELFF. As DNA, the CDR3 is TGTGCCACCAGTGATTTGAGGGAGAACACCGGGGAGCTGTTTTTT.

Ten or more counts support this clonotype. CDR3 sequence reads: CASSLVSGGYTEAFF. DNA of the CDR3: TGTGCCAGCAGCTTGGTATCGGGAGGGTACACTGAAGCTTTCTTT. The J gene is TRBJ1-1, the V gene TRBV5-6; D is undetermined. CDR1 is SGHDT and CDR2 is YYEEEE in the germline V gene. Trimming left V 0 bases short and J 3 bases short, with 12 bases between. The CDR3 is made up of 15 amino acids.

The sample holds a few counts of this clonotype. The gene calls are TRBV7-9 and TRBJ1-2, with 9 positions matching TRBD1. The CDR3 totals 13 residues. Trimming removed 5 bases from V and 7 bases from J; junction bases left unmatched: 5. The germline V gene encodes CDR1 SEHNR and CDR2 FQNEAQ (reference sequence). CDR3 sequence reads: CASSAQGAGGYTF. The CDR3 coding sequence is TGTGCCAGCAGCGCACAGGGGGCGGGTGGCTACACCTTC.

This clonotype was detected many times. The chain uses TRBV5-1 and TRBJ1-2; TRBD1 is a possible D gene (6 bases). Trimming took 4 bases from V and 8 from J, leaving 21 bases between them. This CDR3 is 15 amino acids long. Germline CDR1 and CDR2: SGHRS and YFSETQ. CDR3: CASSTGQPTLLGYTF. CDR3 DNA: TGCGCCAGCAGCACGGGACAACCGACACTACTAGGCTACACCTTC. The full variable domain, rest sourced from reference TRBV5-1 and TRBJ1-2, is KAGVTQTPRYLIKTRGQQVTLSCSPISGHRSVSWYQQTPGQGLQFLFEYFSETQRNKGNFPGRFSGRQFSNSRSEMNVSTLELGDSALYLCASSTGQPTLLGYTFGSGTRLTVV.

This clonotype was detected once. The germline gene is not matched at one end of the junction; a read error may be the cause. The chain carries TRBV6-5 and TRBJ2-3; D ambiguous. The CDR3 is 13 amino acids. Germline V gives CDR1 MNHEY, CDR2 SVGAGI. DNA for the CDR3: TGTACCAGCCTGCAGTCGGGCACAGATACGCAGTATTTT. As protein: CTSLQSGTDTQYF.

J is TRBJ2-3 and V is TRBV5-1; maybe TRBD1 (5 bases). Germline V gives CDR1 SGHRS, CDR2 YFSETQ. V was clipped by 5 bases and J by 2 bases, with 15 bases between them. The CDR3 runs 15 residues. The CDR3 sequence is CASRSTARPTDTQYF. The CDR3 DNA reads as TGCGCCAGCAGATCGACAGCGAGGCCCACAGATACGCAGTATTTT.

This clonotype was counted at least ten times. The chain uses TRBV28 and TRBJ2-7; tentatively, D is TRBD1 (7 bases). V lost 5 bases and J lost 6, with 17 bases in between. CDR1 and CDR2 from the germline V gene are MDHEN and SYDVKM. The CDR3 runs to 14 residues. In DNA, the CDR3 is TGTGCCAGCAGTGCGGCCCCAGGGGGGTCCGAGCAGTACTTC. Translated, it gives CASSAAPGGSEQYF.

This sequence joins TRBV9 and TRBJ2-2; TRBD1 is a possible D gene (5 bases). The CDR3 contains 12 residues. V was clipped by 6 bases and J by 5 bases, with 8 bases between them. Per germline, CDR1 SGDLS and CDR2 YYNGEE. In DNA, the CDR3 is TGTGCCAGCAAGGGGTGGACCGGGGAGCTGTTTTTT. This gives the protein CASKGWTGELFF.

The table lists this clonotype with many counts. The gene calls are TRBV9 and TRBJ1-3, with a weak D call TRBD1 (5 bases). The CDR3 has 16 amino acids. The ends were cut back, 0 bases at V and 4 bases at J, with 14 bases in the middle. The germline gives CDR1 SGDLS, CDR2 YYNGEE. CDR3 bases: TGTGCCAGCAGCGTAGCCCCCCAGGGCGTCGGAAACACCATATATTTT. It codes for CASSVAPQGVGNTIYF.